A selection of T cell receptor beta chains follows, all from one sample in a study of cytomegalovirus exposure and HLA in healthy donors. Produced via immunoSEQ multiplex PCR; TCRdb's table is partial and in-frame only. The sample consists of 100,000 to 150,000 clones, roughly 80% of them appearing once. The source material was PBMCs. The receptors were gathered from a young man in good health and CMV-seronegative. Both conserved end residues are part of each CDR3. The D gene is left open where the match is weak. Clone size is not always given. Where it is, it says once, few, many or a class for expanded clones.

D gene | J gene | clone size | V gene | CDR3 protein | CDR3 DNA
- | TRBJ2-7 | - | TRBV5-1 | CASSALPGLDEQYF | TGCGCCAGCAGCGCCTTGCCAGGGTTGGACGAGCAGTACTTC
TRBD1 | TRBJ1-5 | - | TRBV5-4 | CASSPRQGANNQPQHF | TGTGCCAGCAGCCCTCGGCAGGGGGCTAACAATCAGCCCCAGCATTTT
- | TRBJ1-1 | - | TRBV18 | CASSSGQGSNTEAFF | TGTGCCAGCTCATCGGGTCAGGGGTCGAACACTGAAGCTTTCTTT
- | TRBJ1-6 | - | TRBV2 | CASSEEGLEGSPLHF | TGTGCCAGCAGTGAGGAGGGGCTGGAAGGATCACCCCTCCACTTT
- | TRBJ1-1 | few | TRBV6-1 | CASSEWARSEAFF | TGTGCCAGCAGTGAATGGGCACGAAGTGAAGCTTTCTTT
- | TRBJ2-7 | once | TRBV18 | CASSLSYEQYF | TGTGCCAGCTCTCTCTCCTACGAGCAGTACTTC
- | TRBJ1-3 | - | TRBV9 | CASSVVTGNTIYF | TGTGCCAGCAGCGTAGTCACTGGAAACACCATATATTTT
- | TRBJ2-1 | - | TRBV7-9 | CASSPRAEGGQFF | TGTGCCAGCAGTCCCCGTGCGGAGGGTGGGCAGTTCTTC
TRBD2 | TRBJ2-5 | - | TRBV9 | CASSVYGTRRETQYF | TGTGCCAGCAGCGTATACGGGACTAGGAGAGAGACCCAGTACTTC
- | TRBJ2-7 | - | TRBV6-6 | CASSRMGDNEQYF | TGTGCCAGCAGCCGAATGGGGGACAACGAGCAGTACTTC
- | TRBJ1-1 | - | TRBV27 | CASSSRPQGNTEAFF | TGTGCCAGCAGTTCACGACCGCAGGGGAACACTGAAGCTTTCTTT
TRBD2 | TRBJ2-1 | - | TRBV6-8 | CASIPSGEPTNNEQFF | TGTGCCAGCATTCCTAGCGGGGAACCCACAAACAATGAGCAGTTCTTC
- | TRBJ1-3 | - | TRBV5-1 | CASSLAWGEGNTIYF | TGCGCCAGCAGCTTGGCCTGGGGGGAAGGAAACACCATATATTTT
- | TRBJ1-1 | - | TRBV7-9 | CASKVPRANEAFF | TGTGCCAGCAAAGTCCCCAGGGCGAATGAAGCTTTCTTT
- | TRBJ1-1 | - | TRBV11-2 | CASSFGLSNTEAFF | TGTGCCAGCAGCTTCGGACTGAGTAACACTGAAGCTTTCTTT
- | TRBJ2-1 | - | TRBV10-3 | CAISRTEGGGEQFF | TGTGCCATCAGCCGGACAGAGGGTGGAGGTGAGCAGTTCTTC
- | TRBJ1-5 | - | TRBV7-2 | CASSPGAGGIQPQHF | TGTGCCAGCAGCCCGGGGGCGGGGGGGATTCAGCCCCAGCATTTT
- | TRBJ1-1 | - | TRBV5-4 | CASSLSDRNTEAFF | TGTGCCAGCAGCTTGAGCGACAGGAACACTGAAGCTTTCTTT
- | TRBJ2-3 | - | TRBV5-1 | CASSPWTGTDTQYF | TGCGCCAGCAGCCCCTGGACGGGAACAGATACGCAGTATTTT
- | TRBJ2-1 | - | TRBV7-9 | CASRGADSSSYNEQFF | TGTGCCAGCAGGGGGGCCGACAGCAGCTCCTACAATGAGCAGTTCTTC
- | TRBJ1-4 | - | TRBV7-2 | CASSLGTANEKLFF | TGTGCCAGCAGCTTAGGGACTGCCAATGAAAAACTGTTTTTT
- | TRBJ1-1 | - | TRBV6-5 | CASGSEGDTEAFF | TGTGCCAGCGGCTCTGAAGGGGACACTGAAGCTTTCTTT
TRBD1 | TRBJ1-4 | few | TRBV15 | CATSSHRGTKLFF | TGTGCCACCAGCAGCCACAGGGGAACAAAACTGTTTTTT
TRBD2 | TRBJ2-1 | - | TRBV9 | CASSAVAGGYNEQFF | TGTGCCAGCAGCGCCGTGGCGGGGGGGTACAATGAGCAGTTCTTC
- | TRBJ2-7 | - | TRBV9 | CASSAHETGPGSYEQYF | TGTGCCAGCAGCGCTCACGAGACAGGTCCGGGGTCCTACGAGCAGTACTTC
- | TRBJ2-1 | - | TRBV4-1 | CASSQEGQTKRVNEQFF | TGCGCCAGCAGCCAAGAGGGCCAAACCAAGAGGGTCAATGAGCAGTTCTTC
TRBD1 | TRBJ1-1 | - | TRBV11-3 | CASSPGQGSAEAFF | TGTGCCAGCAGCCCCGGACAGGGGAGCGCTGAAGCTTTCTTT
- | TRBJ1-2 | - | TRBV4-2 | CASSQAGQSNYGYTF | TGTGCCAGCAGCCAAGCGGGACAATCCAACTATGGCTACACCTTC
TRBD1 | TRBJ1-2 | - | TRBV7-2 | CASSLVTGGKGYTF | TGTGCCAGCAGCTTAGTGACAGGGGGCAAGGGCTACACCTTC
TRBD1 | TRBJ1-1 | - | TRBV18 | CASSPTGTGGTEAFF | TGTGCCAGCTCACCAACCGGGACAGGGGGCACTGAAGCTTTCTTT
- | TRBJ1-3 | - | TRBV7-9 | CASSLARVGDSGNTIYF | TGTGCCAGCAGCTTAGCGAGGGTGGGAGACTCTGGAAACACCATATATTTT
- | TRBJ1-1 | - | TRBV9 | CASSVDGHQVVF | TGTGCCAGCAGCGTAGATGGGCATCAAGTTGTCTTT
- | TRBJ2-5 | - | TRBV11-2 | CASSLALQGGYQYF | TGTGCCAGCAGCTTAGCTTTACAGGGGGGGTACCAGTACTTC
TRBD1 | TRBJ2-7 | - | TRBV19 | CASSSRDRSKQYF | TGTGCCAGTAGTAGTAGGGACAGGAGCAAGCAGTACTTC
TRBD2 | TRBJ2-5 | few | TRBV2 | CASSGTIQETQYF | TGTGCCAGCTCCGGGACTATACAAGAGACCCAGTACTTC
- | TRBJ1-1 | - | TRBV2 | CASRDTYTEAFF | TGTGCCAGCAGAGACACTTACACTGAAGCTTTCTTT
TRBD1 | TRBJ2-7 | - | TRBV13 | CASSFSQGANPYEQYF | TGTGCCAGCAGCTTCTCACAGGGGGCGAACCCCTACGAGCAGTACTTC
TRBD2 | TRBJ2-3 | - | TRBV5-4 | CASSFSGGFLTDTQYF | TGTGCCAGCAGCTTTAGCGGGGGATTCCTTACAGATACGCAGTATTTT
- | TRBJ2-3 | - | TRBV5-1 | CASSPEETDTQYF | TGCGCCAGCAGCCCGGAGGAGACAGATACGCAGTATTTT
TRBD1 | TRBJ1-4 | - | TRBV9 | CASSARDRGFGNEKLFF | TGTGCCAGCAGCGCTCGGGACAGGGGGTTTGGGAATGAAAAACTGTTTTTT
- | TRBJ1-2 | few | TRBV15 | CATSRDLGGYTF | TGTGCCACCAGCAGAGATCTAGGAGGCTACACCTTC
- | TRBJ1-2 | once | TRBV6-5 | CASSSGLAINYGYTF | TGTGCCAGCAGTTCCGGTCTTGCCATTAACTATGGCTACACCTTC
- | TRBJ1-1 | - | TRBV5-6 | CASSGGGGMPTEAFF | TGTGCCAGCAGCGGGGGGGGTGGGATGCCCACTGAAGCTTTCTTT
- | TRBJ1-4 | - | TRBV5-1 | CASSLDQGVEKLFF | TGCGCCAGCAGCTTGGACCAGGGCGTCGAAAAACTGTTTTTT
- | TRBJ1-1 | once | TRBV6-1 | CASSEAGEGTEAFF | TGTGCCAGCAGTGAAGCGGGGGAGGGGACTGAAGCTTTCTTT
TRBD1 | TRBJ1-2 | - | TRBV28 | CASSFHAGTGGTGGYTF | TGTGCCAGCAGTTTTCATGCCGGGACAGGGGGGACGGGTGGCTACACCTTC
TRBD1 | TRBJ1-2 | - | TRBV27 | CASSKMGQGDRGYTF | TGTGCCAGCAGCAAAATGGGACAGGGGGACCGGGGCTACACCTTC
- | TRBJ1-2 | - | TRBV7-2 | CASSLAVNYGYTF | TGTGCCAGCAGCTTGGCAGTGAACTATGGCTACACCTTC